Here is one T cell receptor (beta chain) with its context. No antigen is known for it. In germline, CDR1 is MNHEY, CDR2 SVGEGT. The CDR3 covers 17 residues. Germline trimming cut 7 bases from V and 2 bases from J; bases unmatched to any gene: 13. The data were taken from a study of blood T cells in healthy people across ages. Then a second PCR, running about 6 to 12 cycles, was carried out with a sample-barcoded 5' primer and a J-beta primer mix. MiXCR, applied by TCRdb to the 5' RACE reads, yields one record per CDR3 protein. The repertoire holds roughly 1.4 million distinct CDR3 sequences, with approximately 63% as singletons. Whole-study findings and limits: From one million sequenced T cells, diversity estimates were lower bounds. Among T cells, TCR beta diversity per million cells dropped roughly linearly as age rose.

This receptor was obtained from a man in his late teens or twenties in good health. The chain has TRBV6-2 or TRBV6-3 and TRBJ2-3; 9 bases map to TRBD2. Sequencing input: blood. CDR3 sequence (DNA): TGTGCCAGCACGTTAAGCGGGGGGCCGAATCCCACAGATACGCAGTATTTT. Amino acid sequence: CASTLSGGPNPTDTQYF.